The source of this TCR beta chain is a study of cytomegalovirus exposure and HLA in healthy donors. Study details: An early data release held some 85 million unique TCRs from HLA-typed donors. Overall study findings and caveats: There was a cluster of highly shared sequence variants that was likely a sequencing artifact. Some public TCRs appeared in many individuals, while most sequences were rare.

The germline V gene has CDR1 MNHEY and CDR2 SVGAGI. The germline V and J ends were trimmed by 0 bases and 1 base, with 7 bases remaining between them. CDR3 size: 15 residues. Notes on this clone: No antigen is known for it.

A multiplex PCR was run with 60 Vbeta primers and 13 Jbeta primers. Repertoires were generated with immunoSEQ multiplex PCR, while TCRdb's copy carries only in-frame clones and drops some. Its table records about 91,000 clones. The sequencing sample was made of PBMCs. V is TRBV6-5 and J is TRBJ1-3, with D unclear. The source is a woman aged 30 to 39 in good health and CMV-seronegative. Here the CDR3 DNA reads TGTGCCAGCAGTTACTCGAGGGAGTCTGGAAACACCATATATTTT. Translating gives CASSYSRESGNTIYF.